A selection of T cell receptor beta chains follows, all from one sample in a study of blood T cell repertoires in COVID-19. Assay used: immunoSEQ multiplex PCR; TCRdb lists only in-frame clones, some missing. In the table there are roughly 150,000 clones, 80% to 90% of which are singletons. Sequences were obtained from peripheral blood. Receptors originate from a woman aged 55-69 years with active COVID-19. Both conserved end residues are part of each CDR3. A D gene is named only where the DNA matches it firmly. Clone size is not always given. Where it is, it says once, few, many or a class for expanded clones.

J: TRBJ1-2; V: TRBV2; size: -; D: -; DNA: TGTGCCAGCAGCCAGGGGTATGGCTACACCTTC; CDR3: CASSQGYGYTF
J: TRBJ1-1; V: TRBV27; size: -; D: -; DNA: TGTGCCAGCAGTCGGGGGTACGGTGGCACTGAAGCTTTCTTT; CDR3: CASSRGYGGTEAFF
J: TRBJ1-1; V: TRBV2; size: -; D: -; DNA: TGTGCCAGCAGTGAAGCGCTTCCGAGCACTGAAGCTTTCTTT; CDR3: CASSEALPSTEAFF
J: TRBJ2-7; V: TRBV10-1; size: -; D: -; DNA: TGCGCCAGCAGTGGAGGAATTTCCTACGAGCAGTACTTC; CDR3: CASSGGISYEQYF
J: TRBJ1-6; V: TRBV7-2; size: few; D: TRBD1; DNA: TGTGCCAGCAGCGCCCAACAGGGGCCGAGGGGGTCACCCCTCCACTTT; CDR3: CASSAQQGPRGSPLHF
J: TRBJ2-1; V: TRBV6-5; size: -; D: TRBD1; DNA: TGTGCCAGCACCGGCCGGGACAGGGATTACAATGAGCAGTTCTTC; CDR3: CASTGRDRDYNEQFF
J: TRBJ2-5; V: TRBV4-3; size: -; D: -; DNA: TGCGCCAGCAGCCAAGGACAGGCCGTAGAGACCCAGTACTTC; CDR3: CASSQGQAVETQYF
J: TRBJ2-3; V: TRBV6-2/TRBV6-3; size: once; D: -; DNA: TGTGCCAGCAGTCCCGCCAGGGGCACAGATACGCAGTATTTT; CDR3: CASSPARGTDTQYF
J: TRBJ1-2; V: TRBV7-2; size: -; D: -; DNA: TGTGCCAGCAGCTTAACCCCCCCAGGGCCTAATAACTATGGCTACACCTTC; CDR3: CASSLTPPGPNNYGYTF
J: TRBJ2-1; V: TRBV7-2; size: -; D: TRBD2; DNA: TGTGCCAGCAGCTTAGACTGGTTCGTTCTAGCGGGAGACAATGAGCAGTTCTTC; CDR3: CASSLDWFVLAGDNEQFF
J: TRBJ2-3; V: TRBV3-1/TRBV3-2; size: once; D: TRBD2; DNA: TGTGCCAGCAGCCAAGATGGGGGACTAGCGGGAGTTTCAGATACGCAGTATTTT; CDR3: CASSQDGGLAGVSDTQYF
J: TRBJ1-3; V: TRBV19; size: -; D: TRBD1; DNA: TGTGCCTGCGACAGGGGCGGAAACACCATATATTTT; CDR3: CACDRGGNTIYF
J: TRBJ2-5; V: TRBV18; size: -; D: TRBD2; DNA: TGTGCCAGCTCAAAGGACCTAGCGGGAGCTGGGGAGACCCAGTACTTC; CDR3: CASSKDLAGAGETQYF
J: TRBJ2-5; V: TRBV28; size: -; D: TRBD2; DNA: TGTGCCAGCAGTATAATCCGGACTAGCGGGAGAGGGACCCAGTACTTC; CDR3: CASSIIRTSGRGTQYF
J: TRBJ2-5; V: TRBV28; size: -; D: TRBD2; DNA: TGTGCCAGCAGTTTATTAGGCCTAGCGGGAGACCAGGGGACCCAGTACTTC; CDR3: CASSLLGLAGDQGTQYF
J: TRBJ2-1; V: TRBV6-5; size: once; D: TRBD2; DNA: TGTGCCAGCAGAACCGGGGGGGACCGGTACAATGAGCAGTTCTTC; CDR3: CASRTGGDRYNEQFF
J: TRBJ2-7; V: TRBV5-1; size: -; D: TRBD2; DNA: TGCGCCAGCAGCTTGAGGAGGGAGCGGGGGGACTCCTACGAGCAGTACTTC; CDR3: CASSLRRERGDSYEQYF
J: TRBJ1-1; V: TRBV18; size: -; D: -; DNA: TGTGCCAGCTCACCACCGTTTGGTTCGGACACTGAAGCTTTCTTT; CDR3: CASSPPFGSDTEAFF
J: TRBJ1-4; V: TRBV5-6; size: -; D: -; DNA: TGTGCCAGCAGACTGCAGGGGCCCTTGAATGAAAAACTGTTTTTT; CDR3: CASRLQGPLNEKLFF
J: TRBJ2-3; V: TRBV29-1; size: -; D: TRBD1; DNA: TGCAGCGTTCCGGGACAGGTGAGAGATACGCAGTATTTT; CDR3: CSVPGQVRDTQYF
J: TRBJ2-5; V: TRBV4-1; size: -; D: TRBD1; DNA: TGCGCCAGCAGCCAAGCTGTGACAGGGGTGGGAGAGACCCAGTACTTC; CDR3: CASSQAVTGVGETQYF
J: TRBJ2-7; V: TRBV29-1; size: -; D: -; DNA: TGCAGCGGAACCTCAGGGGATCCCTACGAGCAGTACTTC; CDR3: CSGTSGDPYEQYF
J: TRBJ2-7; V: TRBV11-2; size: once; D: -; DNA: TGTGCCAGCAGCCAGGGGCTAGCGGACCGCTCCTACGAGCAGTACTTC; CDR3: CASSQGLADRSYEQYF
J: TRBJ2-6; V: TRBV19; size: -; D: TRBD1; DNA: TGTGCCAGTAGGGGGACAGGGGGCCCGTCTGGGGCCAACGTCCTGACTTTC; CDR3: CASRGTGGPSGANVLTF
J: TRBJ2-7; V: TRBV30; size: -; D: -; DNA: TGTGCCTGGAGTCCAAGCGGTTCCCCCTACGAGCAGTACTTC; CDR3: CAWSPSGSPYEQYF
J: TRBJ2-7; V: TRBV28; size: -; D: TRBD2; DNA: TGTGCCAGCAGGACTAGCGGTACCTACGAGCAGTACTTC; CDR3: CASRTSGTYEQYF
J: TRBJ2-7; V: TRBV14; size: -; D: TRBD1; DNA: TGTGCCAGCAGCCTCGAGACAGGGGGCTTTTACGAGCAGTACTTC; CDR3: CASSLETGGFYEQYF
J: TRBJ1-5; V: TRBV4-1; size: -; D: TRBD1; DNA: TGCGCCAGCAGCCAAAGAATAGCTCTACGGGACAGGCAGAACAAGAATCAGCCCCAGCATTTT; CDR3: CASSQRIALRDRQNKNQPQHF
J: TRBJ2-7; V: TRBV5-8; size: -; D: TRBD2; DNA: TGTGCCAGCCCGGGGGGGGCCGAGCAGTACTTC; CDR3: CASPGGAEQYF
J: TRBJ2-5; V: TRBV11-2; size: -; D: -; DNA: TGTGCCAGCAGCTTAGGGACTCTAAAAGCGGAGACCCAGTACTTC; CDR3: CASSLGTLKAETQYF
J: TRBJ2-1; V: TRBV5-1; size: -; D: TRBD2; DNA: TGCGCCAGCAGCTTGGCCGTTCTAGCGGGGGTCAATGAGCAGTTCTTC; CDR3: CASSLAVLAGVNEQFF
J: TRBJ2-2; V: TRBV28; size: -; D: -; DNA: TGTGCCAGCAGGTCTAGCGTGAACCGGGGAGCTGTTTTT; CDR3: CASRSSVNRGAVF
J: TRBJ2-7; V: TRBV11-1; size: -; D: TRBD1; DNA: TGTGCCAGCAGCCCGGGGCCCCGACAGGGTTCCTACGAGCAGTACTTC; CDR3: CASSPGPRQGSYEQYF
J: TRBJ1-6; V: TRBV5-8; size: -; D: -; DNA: TGTGCCAGCATCCGGGAGGGGGCCTATAATTCACCCCTCCACTTT; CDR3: CASIREGAYNSPLHF
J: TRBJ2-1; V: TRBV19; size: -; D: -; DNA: TGTGCCAGTAGTATAGGCCCGGAGGGTGAGCAGTTCTTC; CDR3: CASSIGPEGEQFF
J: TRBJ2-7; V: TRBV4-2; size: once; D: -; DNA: TGTGCCAGCAGCCAGGCTTCCACCGCCTACGAGCAGTACTTC; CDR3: CASSQASTAYEQYF
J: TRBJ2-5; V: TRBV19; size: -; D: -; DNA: TGTGCCAGTAGTATAGGTATCGGGCCGCGGGGAGAGACCCAGTACTTC; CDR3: CASSIGIGPRGETQYF
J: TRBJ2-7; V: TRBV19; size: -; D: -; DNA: TGTGCCAGTAGCGGGAGTGGGAACGAGCAGTACTTC; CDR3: CASSGSGNEQYF
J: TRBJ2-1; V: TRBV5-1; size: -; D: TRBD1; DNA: TGCGCCAGCTCAGGACAGGGGGCGGGTGAGCAGTTCTTC; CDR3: CASSGQGAGEQFF
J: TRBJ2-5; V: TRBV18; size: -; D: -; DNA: TGTGCCAGCTCACCGCGCCAAGAGACCCAGTACTTC; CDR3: CASSPRQETQYF
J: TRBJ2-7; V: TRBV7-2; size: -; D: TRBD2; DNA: TGTGCCAGCAGCCTAGCGGGAGGGCTATACGAGCAGTACTTC; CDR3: CASSLAGGLYEQYF
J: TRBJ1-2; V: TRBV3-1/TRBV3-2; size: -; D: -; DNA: TGTGCCAGCAGCCAAGAAGTGGCTGACAGGTGGAATGGCTACACCTTC; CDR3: CASSQEVADRWNGYTF
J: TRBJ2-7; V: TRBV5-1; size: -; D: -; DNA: TGCGCCAGCAGCTCTCCCGCCTACGAGCAGTACTTC; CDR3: CASSSPAYEQYF
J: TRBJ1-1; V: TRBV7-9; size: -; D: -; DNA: TGTGCCAGCAGCTTAACGGGAAACAAAGGCACTGAAGCTTTCTTT; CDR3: CASSLTGNKGTEAFF
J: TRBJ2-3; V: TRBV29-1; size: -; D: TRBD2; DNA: TGCAGCGGGACGACTAGCGGAAGCACAGATACGCAGTATTTT; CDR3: CSGTTSGSTDTQYF
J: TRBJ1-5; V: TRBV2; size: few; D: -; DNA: TGTGCCAGCCAGTCCCCGCTGGGGGGACCACAGCATTTT; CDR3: CASQSPLGGPQHF
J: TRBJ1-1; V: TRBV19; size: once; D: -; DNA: TGTGCCAGTAGTATAGGTCCCGCGGCTGAAGCTTTCTTT; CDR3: CASSIGPAAEAFF
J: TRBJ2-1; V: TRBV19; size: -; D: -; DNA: TGTGCCAGTAGTATACCCAGGGGGGCTTACAATGAGCAGTTCTTC; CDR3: CASSIPRGAYNEQFF
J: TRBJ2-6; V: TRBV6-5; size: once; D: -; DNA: TGTGCCAGCAGGGCCGAGGGTTCTGGGGCCAACGTCCTGACTTTC; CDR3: CASRAEGSGANVLTF
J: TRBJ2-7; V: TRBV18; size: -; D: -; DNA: TGTGCCAGCTCACCACAACAAACCTACGAGCAGTACTTC; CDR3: CASSPQQTYEQYF
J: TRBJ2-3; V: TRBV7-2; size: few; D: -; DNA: TGTGCCAGCAGCACCGGGACTGTCATCACAGATACGCAGTATTTT; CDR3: CASSTGTVITDTQYF
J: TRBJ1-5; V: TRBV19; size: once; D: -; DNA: TGTGCCAGTAGTATGGGGCCTCAAGGGCCCCAGCATTTT; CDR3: CASSMGPQGPQHF
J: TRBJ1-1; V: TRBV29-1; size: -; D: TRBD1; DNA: TGCAGCCCGGACAGGGCGAACACTGAAGCTTTCTTT; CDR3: CSPDRANTEAFF
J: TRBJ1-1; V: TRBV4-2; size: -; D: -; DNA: TGTGCCAGCAGCCAACCAGGGCCCAGCACTGAAGCTTTCTTT; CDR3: CASSQPGPSTEAFF
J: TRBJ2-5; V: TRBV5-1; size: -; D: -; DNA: TGCGCCAGCAGCTTTGGTGTTGCGGGCGGACAAGAGACCCAGTACTTC; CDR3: CASSFGVAGGQETQYF
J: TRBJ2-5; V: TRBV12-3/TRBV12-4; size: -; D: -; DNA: TGTGCCAGCAGCCTGGGACTGGGGGAGACCCAGTACTTC; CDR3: CASSLGLGETQYF
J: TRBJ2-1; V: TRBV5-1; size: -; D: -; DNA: TGCGCCAGCAGCTTGATGACAGGGACTTTCAATGAGCAGTTCTTC; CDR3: CASSLMTGTFNEQFF
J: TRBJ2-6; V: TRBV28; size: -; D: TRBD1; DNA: TGTGCCATCCGGACAGGGGGTTTATCTGGGGCCAACGTCCTGACTTTC; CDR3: CAIRTGGLSGANVLTF
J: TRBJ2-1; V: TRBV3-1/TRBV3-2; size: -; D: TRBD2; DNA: TGTGCCAGCAGCTTTATAGCGGGAGTGGCAAATGAGCAGTTCTTC; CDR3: CASSFIAGVANEQFF
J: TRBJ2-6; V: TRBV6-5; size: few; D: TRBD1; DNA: TGTGCCAGCAGGACAGGGGGCTCTGGGGCCAACGTCCTGACTTTC; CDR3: CASRTGGSGANVLTF